This entry is about one T cell receptor beta chain. The antigen remains unidentified. The germline V gene encodes CDR1 LNHNV and CDR2 YYDKDF (reference sequence). V was trimmed by 0 bases and J by 4 bases, leaving 13 bases between them. The CDR3 totals 16 residues. The data belong to a study of graft-versus-host responses after intestinal transplantation. Study in general: Multivisceral, liver-intestinal, or isolated intestinal grafts were transplanted into recipients.

Study-level points and caveats: Where graft-donor T cell macrochimerism was present, patients had high graft-versus-host to host-versus-graft clonal ratios in allografts.

TCRdb keeps only in-frame clones here, not all; method: immunoSEQ multiplex PCR. The repertoire holds tens of thousands of clones, with approximately 92% as singletons. This clonotype was sampled from a human patient who received an intestinal transplant, so some T cells may come from the graft donor. The V call is TRBV15, the J call TRBJ1-3; no firm D call. The sample here was bone marrow, taken 700 to 850 days after intestinal transplantation. CDR3 sequence: CATSRDLGPPGNTIYF. The CDR3 coding sequence is TGTGCCACCAGCAGAGATCTGGGTCCACCGGGAAACACCATATATTTT. Combining the CDR3 with reference TRBV15 and TRBJ1-3 gives the whole variable domain DAMVIQNPRYQVTQFGKPVTLSCSQTLNHNVMYWYQQKSSQAPKLLFHYYDKDFNNEADTPDNFQSRRPNTSFCFLDIRSPGLGDTAMYLCATSRDLGPPGNTIYFGEGSWLTVV.